This TCR beta chain was captured in a study of T cell repertoires in aging, cancer and after chemotherapy. Study-level information: Patients with glioblastoma brain tumors were sampled before and after temozolomide-based therapy. The whole study produced a dataset of millions of TCR reads.

Rearranged V-D-J TRB sequences were amplified with a mixed TRB-A/B primer pool. TCRdb reanalysed the multiplex PCR reads using MiXCR and keeps one entry per CDR3 protein. The table has around 3,700 distinct CDR3 sequences, approximately 32% seen once; the top ten hold 20% to 25%. Peripheral blood genomic DNA, not sorted cells or RNA, was the template. With respect to this clonotype: Its antigen remains unidentified.

General study results and limits: Rebound thymic output was suggested by rising median generation probability during chemotherapy in each cancer cohort.

The sample taken for sequencing was blood. This receptor was taken from a human donor with a solid tumor.

For the CDR3, the DNA is TGTGCCAGCAGCCGGGCCATAGGACTAGGGCTGTACTTC. Translation gives CASSRAIGLGLYF. The chain carries TRBV6-5 and TRBJ2-7, with 7 positions matching TRBD2. The CDR3 loop spans 13 amino acids. Germline values: CDR1 MNHEY, CDR2 SVGAGI. V gave up 6 bases and J gave up 12 bases; unmatched junction bases: 14.